Listed here is a single T cell receptor beta chain. The source of the sample is a study of blood T cell repertoires in COVID-19. Study-wide background: The origin of the acute and convalescent COVID-19 samples was the United States, Italy and Spain.

V was trimmed by 1 base and J by 8 bases, leaving 7 bases between them. Germline CDR1 SGHAT, CDR2 FQNNGV. There are 12 residues in the CDR3. TCRdb's copy holds only in-frame clones and misses some; the assay was immunoSEQ multiplex PCR. This sample has about 270,000 clones, with about 91% found just once. This receptor was taken from a person aged 18 to 30 with COVID-19, enrolled during active disease. The rearrangement links TRBV11-2 to TRBJ2-3; perhaps TRBD2 as D (6 bases). Sequencing was performed on peripheral blood. CDR3 DNA sequence: TGTGCCAGCAGCTTAGTGGGGGGTACGCAGTATTTT. Its protein product is CASSLVGGTQYF. The whole variable domain, remainder taken from reference TRBV11-2 and TRBJ2-3, is EAGVAQSPRYKIIEKRQSVAFWCNPISGHATLYWYQQILGQGPKLLIQFQNNGVVDDSQLPKDRFSAERLKGVDSTLKIQPAKLEDSAVYLCASSLVGGTQYFGPGTRLTVL.